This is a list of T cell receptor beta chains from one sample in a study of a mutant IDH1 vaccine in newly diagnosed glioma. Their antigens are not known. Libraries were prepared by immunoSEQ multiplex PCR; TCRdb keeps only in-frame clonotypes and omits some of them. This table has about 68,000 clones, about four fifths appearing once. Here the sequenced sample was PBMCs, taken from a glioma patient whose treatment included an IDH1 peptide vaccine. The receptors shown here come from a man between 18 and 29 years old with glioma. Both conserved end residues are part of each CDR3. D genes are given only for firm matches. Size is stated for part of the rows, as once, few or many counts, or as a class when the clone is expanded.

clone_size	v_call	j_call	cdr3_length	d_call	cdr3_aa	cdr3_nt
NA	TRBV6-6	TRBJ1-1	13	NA	CASSPDPSSEAFF	TGTGCCAGCAGCCCTGACCCTTCCAGCGAAGCTTTCTTT
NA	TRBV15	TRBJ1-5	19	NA	CATSRMRGIDPYSNQPQHF	TGTGCCACCAGCAGAATGAGGGGGATTGATCCTTATAGCAATCAGCCCCAGCATTTT
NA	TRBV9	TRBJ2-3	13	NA	CASSLQSPDTQYF	TGTGCCAGCAGCCTCCAGTCCCCAGATACGCAGTATTTT
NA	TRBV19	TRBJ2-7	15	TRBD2	CASSKRLASGYEQYF	TGTGCCAGTAGTAAGAGACTAGCGAGTGGCTACGAGCAGTACTTC
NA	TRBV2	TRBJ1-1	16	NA	CASSDPQPTENTEAFF	TGTGCCAGCAGTGATCCCCAACCTACAGAGAACACTGAAGCTTTCTTT
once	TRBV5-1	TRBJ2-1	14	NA	CASSLPGSVYEQFF	TGCGCCAGCAGCTTACCGGGGTCGGTGTATGAGCAGTTCTTC
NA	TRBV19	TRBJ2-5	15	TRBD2	CASSIWASGQETQYF	TGTGCCAGTAGTATCTGGGCTAGCGGACAAGAGACCCAGTACTTC
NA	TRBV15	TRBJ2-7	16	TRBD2	CATSRARTSGPYEQYF	TGTGCCACCAGCAGAGCAAGGACTAGCGGGCCCTACGAGCAGTACTTC
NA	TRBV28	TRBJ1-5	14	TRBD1	CASSSGGSNQPQHF	TGTGCCAGCAGTTCAGGGGGGAGCAATCAGCCCCAGCATTTT
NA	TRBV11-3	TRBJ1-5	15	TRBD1	CASSLDRDSDQPQHF	TGTGCCAGCAGCTTAGACCGGGACAGCGATCAGCCCCAGCATTTT
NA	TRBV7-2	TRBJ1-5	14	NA	CASSSSTGYQPQHF	TGTGCCAGCAGCTCTTCCACAGGGTATCAGCCCCAGCATTTT
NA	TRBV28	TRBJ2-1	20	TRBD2	CASSLPETSGSPSSYNEQFF	TGTGCCAGCAGTTTACCCGAGACTAGCGGGAGTCCTAGCTCCTACAATGAGCAGTTCTTC
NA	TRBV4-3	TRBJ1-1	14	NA	CASSQDGGNTEAFF	TGCGCCAGCAGCCAAGATGGGGGGAACACTGAAGCTTTCTTT
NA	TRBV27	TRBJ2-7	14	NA	CASSFGRGPYEQYF	TGTGCCAGCAGTTTCGGGAGGGGGCCCTACGAGCAGTACTTC
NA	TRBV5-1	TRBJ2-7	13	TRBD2	CASSPVGGYEQYF	TGCGCCAGCAGCCCCGTGGGGGGGTACGAGCAGTACTTC
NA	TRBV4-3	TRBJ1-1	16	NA	CASSQGLTRGGVEAFF	TGCGCCAGCAGCCAAGGGCTGACAAGAGGGGGGGTTGAAGCTTTCTTT
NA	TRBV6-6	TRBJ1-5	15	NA	CASMGQGGSNQPQHF	TGTGCCAGCATGGGCCAGGGTGGGAGCAATCAGCCCCAGCATTTT
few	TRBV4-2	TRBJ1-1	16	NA	CASSQDRGGRSTEAFF	TGTGCCAGCAGCCAAGATCGGGGTGGTAGGAGCACTGAAGCTTTCTTT
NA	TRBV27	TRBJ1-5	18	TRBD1	CASSFYPPGQGINQPQHF	TGTGCCAGCAGTTTCTACCCCCCGGGACAGGGCATCAATCAGCCCCAGCATTTT
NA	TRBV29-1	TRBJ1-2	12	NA	CSVEAGSHGYTF	TGCAGCGTTGAAGCTGGGAGCCATGGCTACACCTTC
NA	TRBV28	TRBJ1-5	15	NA	CASGGGSSGNQPQHF	TGTGCCAGCGGGGGAGGGAGCAGTGGCAATCAGCCCCAGCATTTT
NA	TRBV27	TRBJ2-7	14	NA	CASSPRDTGLEQYF	TGTGCCAGCAGCCCGAGAGACACGGGCCTCGAGCAGTACTTC
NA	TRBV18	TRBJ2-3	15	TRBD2	CASSPIPSGADTQYF	TGTGCCAGCTCACCAATTCCTAGCGGTGCAGATACGCAGTATTTT
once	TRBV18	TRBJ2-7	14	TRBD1	CASSPKQGAEEQYF	TGTGCCAGCTCACCCAAACAGGGGGCTGAGGAGCAGTACTTC
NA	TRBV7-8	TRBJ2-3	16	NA	CASSQNSAPSTDTQYF	TGTGCCAGCAGCCAGAACAGCGCCCCTAGCACAGATACGCAGTATTTT
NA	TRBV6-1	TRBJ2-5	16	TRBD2	CASSEWGTSGRQTQYF	TGTGCCAGCAGTGAATGGGGGACTAGCGGGAGACAGACCCAGTACTTC
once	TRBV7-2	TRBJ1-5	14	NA	CASSLAGGIQPQHF	TGTGCCAGCAGCTTAGCGGGAGGGATTCAGCCCCAGCATTTT
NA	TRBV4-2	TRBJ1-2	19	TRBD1	CASSQDLRDRGHSNYGYTF	TGTGCCAGCAGCCAAGATCTTAGGGACAGGGGGCACTCTAACTATGGCTACACCTTC
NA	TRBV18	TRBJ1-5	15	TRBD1	CASSPGDRAHQPQHF	TGTGCCAGCTCACCGGGGGACAGGGCTCATCAGCCCCAGCATTTT
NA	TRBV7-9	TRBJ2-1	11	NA	CASSLYVEQFF	TGTGCCAGCAGCTTATATGTTGAGCAGTTCTTC